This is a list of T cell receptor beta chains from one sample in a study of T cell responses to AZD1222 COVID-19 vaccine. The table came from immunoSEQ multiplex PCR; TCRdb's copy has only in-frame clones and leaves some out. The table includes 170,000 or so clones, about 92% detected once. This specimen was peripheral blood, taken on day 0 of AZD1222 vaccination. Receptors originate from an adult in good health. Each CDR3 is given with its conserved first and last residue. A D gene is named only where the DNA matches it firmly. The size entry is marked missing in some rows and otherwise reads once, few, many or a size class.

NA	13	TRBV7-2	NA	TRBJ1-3	CASSLVSGNTIYF	TGTGCCAGCAGCTTAGTATCTGGAAACACCATATATTTT
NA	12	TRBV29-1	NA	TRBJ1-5	CSVGEGDQSQHF	TGCAGCGTTGGGGAGGGTGATCAGTCCCAGCATTTT
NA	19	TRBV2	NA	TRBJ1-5	CASSEGDHLPIHSNQPQHF	TGTGCCAGCAGTGAGGGGGACCACCTTCCGATTCATAGCAATCAGCCCCAGCATTTT
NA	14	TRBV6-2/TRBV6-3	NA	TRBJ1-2	CASSYGGPGYGYTF	TGTGCCAGCAGTTACGGGGGCCCTGGATATGGCTACACCTTC
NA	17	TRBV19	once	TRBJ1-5	CASSRGVISGLSQPQHF	TGTGCCAGTAGCCGGGGGGTGATTTCAGGGCTGAGTCAGCCCCAGCATTTT
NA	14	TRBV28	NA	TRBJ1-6	CASSFSAHNSPLHF	TGTGCCAGCAGTTTTTCAGCCCATAATTCACCCCTCCACTTT
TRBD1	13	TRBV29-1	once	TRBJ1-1	CSVPGQMNTEAFF	TGCAGCGTACCGGGACAGATGAACACTGAAGCTTTCTTT
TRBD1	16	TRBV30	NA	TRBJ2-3	CAWAPARTGAIDTQYF	TGTGCCTGGGCCCCCGCAAGGACAGGCGCGATAGATACGCAGTATTTT
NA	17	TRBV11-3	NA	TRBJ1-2	CASSWQTNRAEIYGYTF	TGTGCCAGCAGCTGGCAGACAAATCGGGCCGAGATTTATGGCTACACCTTC
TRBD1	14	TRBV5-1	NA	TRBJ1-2	CASNQDRADYGYTF	TGCGCCAGCAACCAGGACAGGGCCGACTATGGCTACACCTTC
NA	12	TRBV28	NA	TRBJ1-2	CASSLSNYGYTF	TGTGCCAGCAGTTTAAGTAACTATGGCTACACCTTC
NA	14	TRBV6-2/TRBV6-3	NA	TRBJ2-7	CASSYGDKRYEQYF	TGTGCCAGCAGTTACGGGGACAAGCGCTACGAGCAGTACTTC
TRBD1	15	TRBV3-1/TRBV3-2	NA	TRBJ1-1	CASSQDRGLVTEAFF	TGTGCCAGCAGCCAAGACAGGGGGCTCGTCACTGAAGCTTTCTTT
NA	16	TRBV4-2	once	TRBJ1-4	CASSQDTGRTNEKLFF	TGTGCCAGCAGCCAGGACACGGGGAGGACCAATGAAAAACTGTTTTTT
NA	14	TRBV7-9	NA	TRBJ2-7	CASSLGTGIREQYF	TGTGCCAGCAGCTTAGGGACCGGGATTCGCGAGCAGTACTTC
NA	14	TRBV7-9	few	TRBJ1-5	CASSQDKSNQPQHF	TGTGCCAGCAGCCAAGACAAGAGCAATCAGCCCCAGCATTTT
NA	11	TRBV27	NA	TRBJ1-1	CASTGNTEAFF	TGTGCCAGCACAGGGAACACTGAAGCTTTCTTT
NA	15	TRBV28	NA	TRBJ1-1	CASSLWGRAGTEAFF	TGTGCCAGCAGTTTATGGGGCAGGGCGGGCACTGAAGCTTTCTTT
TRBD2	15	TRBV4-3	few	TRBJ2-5	CASSQDRGGQETQYF	TGCGCCAGCAGTCAAGATCGGGGGGGACAAGAGACCCAGTACTTC
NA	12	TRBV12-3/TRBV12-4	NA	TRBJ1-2	CASSGPKGGYTF	TGTGCCAGCAGTGGGCCAAAGGGGGGCTACACCTTC
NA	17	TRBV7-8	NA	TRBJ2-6	CASSGAATVSGANVLTF	TGTGCCAGCAGCGGGGCTGCCACGGTCTCTGGGGCCAACGTCCTGACTTTC
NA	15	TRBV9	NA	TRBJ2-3	CASSRSTHFTDTQYF	TGTGCCAGCAGCCGGAGCACTCACTTCACAGATACGCAGTATTTT
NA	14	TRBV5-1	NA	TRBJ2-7	CASSLASGSYEQYF	TGCGCCAGCAGCTTGGCCAGCGGCTCCTACGAGCAGTACTTC
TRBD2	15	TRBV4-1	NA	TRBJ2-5	CASSPGLVEQETQYF	TGCGCCAGCAGCCCGGGACTAGTGGAACAAGAGACCCAGTACTTC
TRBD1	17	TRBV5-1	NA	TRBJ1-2	CASRWTGTVEGNYGYTF	TGCGCCAGCAGATGGACAGGGACGGTAGAGGGAAACTATGGCTACACCTTC
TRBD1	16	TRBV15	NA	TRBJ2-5	CATSRGGTGEQETQYF	TGTGCCACCAGCAGAGGGGGGACAGGGGAACAAGAGACCCAGTACTTC
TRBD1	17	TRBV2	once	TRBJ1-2	CASSVGQAPSLGGGYTF	TGTGCCAGCAGTGTGGGACAGGCCCCGTCCCTCGGGGGCGGCTACACCTTC
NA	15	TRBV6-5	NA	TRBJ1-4	CASSSPGHNNEKLFF	TGTGCCAGCAGTTCACCGGGACACAATAATGAAAAACTGTTTTTT
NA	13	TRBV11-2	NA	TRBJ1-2	CASSLDRMGGYTF	TGTGCCAGCAGCCTCGACAGGATGGGTGGCTACACCTTC
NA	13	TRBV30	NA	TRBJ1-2	CAWRRGGGYGYTF	TGTGCCTGGAGGCGGGGGGGAGGCTATGGCTACACCTTC
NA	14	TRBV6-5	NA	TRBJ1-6	CASSYRTGGSPLHF	TGTGCCAGCAGTTATAGGACCGGTGGGTCACCCCTCCACTTT
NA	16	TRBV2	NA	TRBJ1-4	CASSGTLRPFLEKLFF	TGTGCCAGCAGTGGGACACTACGGCCATTTTTGGAAAAACTGTTTTTT
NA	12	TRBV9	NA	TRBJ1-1	CASSVGDTEAFF	TGTGCCAGCAGCGTAGGGGACACTGAAGCTTTCTTT
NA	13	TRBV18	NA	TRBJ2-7	CASSPGNAYEQYF	TGTGCCAGCTCACCAGGAAACGCCTACGAGCAGTACTTC
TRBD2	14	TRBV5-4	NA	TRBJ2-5	CASSTQGGWETQYF	TGTGCCAGCAGCACCCAGGGAGGGTGGGAGACCCAGTACTTC
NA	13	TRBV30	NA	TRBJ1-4	CAWSVGRGEKLFF	TGTGCCTGGAGTGTAGGGAGGGGTGAAAAACTGTTTTTT
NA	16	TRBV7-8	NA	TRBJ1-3	CASSPRPGDSGNTIYF	TGTGCCAGCAGTCCGCGGCCGGGAGATTCTGGAAACACCATATATTTT
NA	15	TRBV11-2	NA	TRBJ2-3	CASSLAVSSTDTQYF	TGTGCCAGCAGCTTAGCAGTCAGCTCCACAGATACGCAGTATTTT
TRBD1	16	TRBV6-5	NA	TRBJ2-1	CASSSFAGTGKGEQFF	TGTGCCAGCAGTTCTTTTGCCGGGACAGGGAAGGGTGAGCAGTTCTTC
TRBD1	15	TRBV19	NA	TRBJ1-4	CASSISDRAWEKLFF	TGTGCCAGTAGTATATCCGACAGGGCCTGGGAAAAACTGTTTTTT
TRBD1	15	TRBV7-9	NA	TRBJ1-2	CASSLGTAGVFGYTF	TGTGCCAGCAGTCTAGGGACAGCGGGAGTGTTTGGCTACACCTTC
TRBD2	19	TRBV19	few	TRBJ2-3	CASSTAGLAGVTGTDTQYF	TGTGCCAGTAGTACGGCGGGACTAGCGGGGGTCACAGGCACAGATACGCAGTATTTT
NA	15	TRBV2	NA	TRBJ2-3	CASRDDRWGGDTQYF	TGTGCCAGCAGGGATGACAGGTGGGGTGGAGATACGCAGTATTTT
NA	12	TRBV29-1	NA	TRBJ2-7	CSVFTGTYEQYF	TGCAGCGTTTTTACAGGCACCTACGAGCAGTACTTC
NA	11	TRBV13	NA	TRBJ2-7	CASSSRNEQYF	TGTGCCAGCAGCTCGAGGAACGAGCAGTACTTC
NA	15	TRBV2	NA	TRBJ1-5	CASRRGGLSNQPQHF	TGTGCCAGCAGACGGGGGGGCCTTAGCAATCAGCCCCAGCATTTT
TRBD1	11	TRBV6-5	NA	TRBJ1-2	CASRQGYGYTF	TGTGCCAGTCGACAGGGGTATGGCTACACCTTC
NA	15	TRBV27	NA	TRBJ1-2	CASSLSVDGYYGYTF	TGTGCCAGCAGTTTATCAGTGGACGGATACTATGGCTACACCTTC
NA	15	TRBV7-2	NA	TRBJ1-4	CASSLAWGPTNRRFF	TGTGCCAGCAGCTTAGCCTGGGGACCCACGAACCGGCGGTTTTTT
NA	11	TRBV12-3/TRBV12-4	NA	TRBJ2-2	CAADRTGELFF	TGTGCCGCCGACCGGACCGGGGAGCTGTTTTTT
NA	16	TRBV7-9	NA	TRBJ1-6	CASSGQKSSYNSPLHF	TGTGCCAGCAGCGGACAGAAAAGCTCCTATAATTCACCCCTCCACTTT
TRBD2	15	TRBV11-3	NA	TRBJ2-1	CASTRSGDSYNEQFF	TGTGCCAGCACCCGGAGCGGGGACTCCTACAATGAGCAGTTCTTC
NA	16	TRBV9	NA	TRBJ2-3	CASTPGQGGYTDTQYF	TGTGCCAGCACCCCGGGGCAAGGCGGATACACAGATACGCAGTATTTT
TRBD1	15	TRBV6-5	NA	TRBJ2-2	CASSPGTGDSGELFF	TGTGCCAGCAGTCCCGGGACAGGGGACTCCGGGGAGCTGTTTTTT
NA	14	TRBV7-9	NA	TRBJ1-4	CASSPSNGGEKLFF	TGTGCCAGCAGCCCTTCGAACGGGGGTGAAAAACTGTTTTTT
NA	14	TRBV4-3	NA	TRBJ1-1	CASSQLTENTEAFF	TGCGCCAGCAGCCAATTGACAGAGAACACTGAAGCTTTCTTT
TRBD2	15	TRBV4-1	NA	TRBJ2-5	CASSHKLAGEETQYF	TGCGCCAGCAGCCACAAACTAGCGGGGGAAGAGACCCAGTACTTC